The source of this TCR beta chain is a study of CD8 T cells in ankylosing spondylitis. In making TCR beta libraries, quantitative 5'-RACE with molecular barcodes was used. From the 5' RACE reads, TCRdb called clonotypes with MiXCR, one entry per CDR3 protein. This sample has about 240,000 distinct CDR3 sequences, with 8.6% found just once. This clonotype turned up a few times. CDR1 is MNHEY and CDR2 is SVGEGT in the germline V gene. The CDR3 length is 18 residues. With 5 bases clipped from V and 0 bases from J, the junction kept 8 bases outside the gene matches. This chain connects TRBV6-2 or TRBV6-3 to TRBJ2-1; TRBD2 agrees at 12 bases. The source of this sequence is a male donor with ankylosing spondylitis or in good health (not recorded which). The sequenced material came from blood, either unsorted or a sorted T cell fraction (not recorded which). This chain's CDR3 is CASSLRRTSGASYNEQFF. The CDR3 bases are TGTGCCAGCAGTCTACGAAGGACTAGCGGGGCCTCCTACAATGAGCAGTTCTTC.